The TCR beta chain under discussion was sequenced for a study of blood T cell repertoires in COVID-19. Study information: Samples came from the United States, Italy and Spain, spanning acute and convalescent COVID-19. PBMCs, B-cell-depleted T cells, or T cells provided the cDNA or gDNA that made up the material.

The germline V gene has CDR1 SEHNR and CDR2 FQNEAQ (reference sequence). The CDR3 has 17 amino acids. V shed 2 bases and J 0 bases; nucleotides not matched to a gene: 5. Per the original data handling: Scientists estimated how many nucleated cells there were by amplifying reference gene primers. Repertoires were generated with immunoSEQ multiplex PCR, while TCRdb's copy carries only in-frame clones and drops some. That table gives V, J and clone size, and the DNA gave D and trimming. Of 56,000 or so clones detected, 80% to 90% appear once; the ten largest clones hold 3.5% to 4.5%. The sequence came from a man aged 50 or older with acute or convalescent COVID-19. This chain connects TRBV7-9 to TRBJ1-3; 9 nucleotides line up with TRBD1. Sequences were obtained from peripheral blood. The CDR3 nucleotides are TGTGCCAGCAGCTTACCTAGGACAGGGGACTCTGGAAACACCATATATTTT. Protein product: CASSLPRTGDSGNTIYF.